These 27 T cell receptor beta chains were all obtained from the same sample, sequenced in a study of blood T cell repertoires in COVID-19. The assay was immunoSEQ multiplex PCR, and TCRdb's table has in-frame clones only and misses some. The data hold over 150,000 clones, with about 83% observed a single time. Specimen: peripheral blood. The source is an older woman who had recovered from COVID-19.

The V and J genes are TRBV7-2 and TRBJ2-4, with 7 bases fitting TRBD1. This CDR3 has 16 residues. Germline V gene sequence: CDR1 SGHTA, CDR2 FQGNSA. The ends lost 5 bases at V and 5 bases at J; junction bases unmatched: 12. The CDR3 region has the DNA TGTGCCAGCAGCCTTGGGACAGTAAGTGGCCAAAACATTCAGTACTTC. It encodes CASSLGTVSGQNIQYF.

The chain carries TRBV6-2 or TRBV6-3 and TRBJ2-7; TRBD1 matches at 7 bases. V was clipped by 0 bases and J by 3 bases; unmatched bases: 5. The CDR3 is 15 amino acids. Germline loops: CDR1 MNHEY, CDR2 SVGEGT. CDR3 bases: TGTGCCAGCAGTTACTCCCCCGGGACAGTCTACGAGCAGTACTTC. Amino acid sequence: CASSYSPGTVYEQYF.

V is TRBV7-2 and J is TRBJ1-2, with no clear D. The germline V gene has CDR1 SGHTA and CDR2 FQGNSA. This CDR3 comprises 13 residues. V dropped 6 bases and J dropped 6 bases, with 14 bases sitting between them. CDR3 DNA sequence: TGTGCCAGCAGGAGGAGGGCCGATGATGGCTACACCTTC. Its translation: CASRRRADDGYTF.

This chain connects TRBV7-2 to TRBJ2-1, with 8 bases that match TRBD2. CDR1 and CDR2 from the germline V gene are SGHTA and FQGNSA. The CDR3 is 15 residues long. The junction had 5 bases not matched to a gene; V was cut back by 0 bases and J by 7 bases. In nucleotides, the CDR3 is TGTGCCAGCAGCTTAGCGGCGGGAGGTTGGAATGAGCAGTTCTTC. Translating gives CASSLAAGGWNEQFF.

The V gene is TRBV18, the J gene TRBJ1-1, with D unclear. CDR3 size: 13 residues. The germline V gene encodes CDR1 KGHSH and CDR2 LQKENI. Trimming removed 2 bases at V and 6 bases at J, with 10 bases between. Written as DNA, the CDR3 is TGTGCCAGCTCACCATTCGTAGTGGCTGAAGCTTTCTTT. It encodes CASSPFVVAEAFF.

Comment on this clone: The same CDR3 also results from other DNA sequences found in this sample. The chain is built from TRBV3-1 (or the pseudogene TRBV3-2) and TRBJ1-1; D remains ambiguous. The V end lost 3 bases, the J end lost 1 base, and 9 bases lay between the germline ends. The CDR3 is 14 residues long. CDR1 LGHDT and CDR2 YNNKEL come from the germline V gene (reference sequence). The CDR3 region is CASSQEGGNTEAFF. The CDR3, as DNA: TGTGCCAGCAGCCAGGAGGGTGGGAACACTGAAGCTTTCTTT.

This clone has a single count. The chain uses TRBV15 and TRBJ1-4; D unresolved. CDR1 LNHNV and CDR2 YYDKDF come from the germline V gene (reference sequence). The CDR3 extends over 14 amino acids. Trimming took off 7 bases at V and 3 bases at J, with 12 bases between the two ends. The CDR3 nucleotides read TGTGCCACCAAGGACGGGAGGGCTAATGAAAAACTGTTTTTT. It yields the protein CATKDGRANEKLFF.

The rearrangement links TRBV19 to TRBJ2-5; 14 bases align to TRBD2. The CDR3 runs 16 residues. The V gene end was trimmed by 5 bases and the J gene end by 5 bases; junction bases not matched to a gene: 7. Germline loops: CDR1 LNHDA, CDR2 SQIVND (reference sequence). The CDR3 DNA reads as TGTGCCAGTAGTCCCCTAAGGACTAGCGGGGGGGAGACCCAGTACTTC. This sequence encodes CASSPLRTSGGETQYF.

The rearrangement uses TRBV2 and TRBJ2-1; 8 nucleotides align to TRBD2. Germline V gene sequence: CDR1 SNHLY, CDR2 FYNNEI. J gave up 0 bases and V 5 bases, and 15 bases lay outside the gene matches. The CDR3 loop spans 19 amino acids. The DNA for the CDR3 is TGTGCCAGCAGTCTTAAGGGCGGGGGGCTGCTTTCCTCCTACAATGAGCAGTTCTTC. Its protein product is CASSLKGGGLLSSYNEQFF.

For the CDR3, the DNA is TGTGCCAGCAGCTTCCCCCTAGCGGGGGCAAACAATGAGCAGTTCTTC. This sequence encodes CASSFPLAGANNEQFF. The V and J genes are TRBV7-2 and TRBJ2-1, with 10 bases fitting TRBD2. The length of the CDR3 is 16 residues. V was clipped by 3 bases and J by 5 bases; unmatched bases: 7. Germline values: CDR1 SGHTA, CDR2 FQGNSA.

The gene calls are TRBV3-1 (or the pseudogene TRBV3-2) and TRBJ2-7; TRBD1 matches at 12 bases. V was pared by 4 bases and J by 4 bases, with 5 bases of the junction left unmatched. Looked up from germline, CDR1 is LGHDT and CDR2 is YNNKEL (reference sequence). The CDR3 covers 15 residues. CDR3 nucleotides: TGTGCCAGCAGCCGATCGGGACAGGGGGCTTACGAGCAGTACTTC. This codes for CASSRSGQGAYEQYF.

J is TRBJ2-1 and V is TRBV28; 7 positions agree with TRBD1. Germline V gene sequence: CDR1 MDHEN, CDR2 SYDVKM. V shed 5 bases, J shed 15 bases, and the junction held 10 bases outside the gene matches. The CDR3 length is 12 residues. CDR3 coding DNA: TGTGCCAGCAGTAGCCTCGACAGGGCTCCGTTCTTC. Protein: CASSSLDRAPFF.

The CDR3 is CASRRGQSTDTQYF. The CDR3 DNA reads as TGTGCCAGCCGGAGGGGACAGAGCACAGATACGCAGTATTTT. The chain recombines TRBV7-3 with TRBJ2-3; perhaps TRBD1 as D (7 bases). CDR3 length: 14 residues. Germline lookup yields CDR1 SGHTA and CDR2 FQGTGA. V was trimmed by 8 bases and J by 0 bases, leaving 12 bases between them.

J is TRBJ2-5 and V is TRBV5-1; tentatively, D is TRBD1 (5 bases). Germline V gives CDR1 SGHRS, CDR2 YFSETQ. This CDR3 has 17 residues. Trimming took 0 bases from V and 1 from J, leaving 16 bases between them. For the CDR3, the DNA is TGCGCCAGCAGCTTGGGGGGCGGACGGTACGCCCAAGAGACCCAGTACTTC. Amino acids: CASSLGGGRYAQETQYF.

V gene TRBV5-4 combines with J gene TRBJ2-7; TRBD1 matches 8 bases. V was pared by 5 bases and J by 4 bases, with 11 bases of the junction left unmatched. This CDR3 has 15 amino acids. Germline CDR1 and CDR2: SGHNT and YYREEE (reference sequence). The CDR3 bases are TGTGCCAGCAGGACGGAGGCAGGGGGCAGGTACGAGCAGTACTTC. Protein product: CASRTEAGGRYEQYF.

CDR3: CASSLSDRVHGYTF. CDR3 bases: TGCGCCAGCAGCTTGTCGGACAGGGTGCACGGCTACACCTTC. The chain combines TRBV5-1 with TRBJ1-2, with TRBD1 identical over 8 bases. The CDR3 extends over 14 amino acids. The V and J ends lost 1 base and 8 bases, in that order; junction bases with no gene match: 7. In germline, CDR1 is SGHRS, CDR2 YFSETQ.

This clone was counted a few times. This rearrangement joins TRBV10-3 to TRBJ2-7, with D perhaps matching TRBD1 (6 bases). CDR1 ENHRY and CDR2 SYGVKD come from the germline V gene. V gave up 0 bases and J gave up 7 bases, with 10 bases separating them. The CDR3 has 13 residues. The CDR3 sequence: CAISESPGDEQYF. The CDR3 DNA reads TGTGCCATCAGTGAGTCCCCAGGGGATGAGCAGTACTTC.

CDR3 in amino acids: CASRLAGSQETQYF. The CDR3 bases are TGTGCCAGCAGGCTAGCGGGGTCGCAAGAGACCCAGTACTTC. V is TRBV3-1 (or the pseudogene TRBV3-2) and J is TRBJ2-5; TRBD2 agrees at 9 bases. CDR1 is LGHDT, CDR2 YNNKEL, per germline (reference sequence). The V segment lost 6 bases and the J segment 2 bases; nucleotides outside the gene matches: 4. The CDR3 spans 14 residues.

The chain employs TRBV19 and TRBJ1-1; 7 nucleotides line up with TRBD1. The CDR3 runs to 17 residues. With V trimmed by 7 bases and J by 1 base, 15 bases remained unmatched. Germline CDR1 is LNHDA and CDR2 is SQIVND (reference sequence). CDR3 DNA sequence: TGTGCCAGTACCCCGGCCAGAGGGGGCGGAGAGAACACTGAAGCTTTCTTT. Protein: CASTPARGGGENTEAFF.

This chain connects TRBV18 to TRBJ2-2; D remains ambiguous. Trimming took off 3 bases at V and 8 bases at J, with 10 bases between the two ends. CDR1 and CDR2 from the germline V gene are KGHSH and LQKENI. CDR3 length: 13 amino acids. CDR3 residues: CASSPVPEGELFF. CDR3 bases: TGTGCCAGCTCACCGGTGCCGGAGGGGGAGCTGTTTTTT.

V gene TRBV4-1 combines with J gene TRBJ1-2, with D hard to call. Looked up from germline, CDR1 is MGHRA and CDR2 is YSYEKL. CDR3 length: 15 residues. V lost 4 bases and J 2 bases, leaving 14 bases between the germline ends. The CDR3 coding sequence is TGCGCCAGCAGCCCTCCTGGAGGGCCAAACTATGGCTACACCTTC. Translation: CASSPPGGPNYGYTF.

The chain has TRBV7-7 and TRBJ2-5; 11 bases map to TRBD2. The CDR3 length is 15 residues. The ends lost 8 bases at V and 5 bases at J; junction bases unmatched: 10. The germline gives CDR1 SSHAT, CDR2 FNYEAQ (reference sequence). CDR3: CASRLELAGEETQYF. CDR3 DNA: TGTGCCAGCCGTTTGGAACTAGCGGGAGAGGAGACCCAGTACTTC.

The CDR3 protein is CASSTDRGPGYTF. The CDR3 region has the DNA TGTGCCAGTAGTACGGACAGGGGGCCTGGCTACACCTTC. The V gene is TRBV19, the J gene TRBJ1-2; 11 bases are shared with TRBD1. Germline CDR1 reads LNHDA; CDR2 reads SQIVND (reference sequence). The V gene end was trimmed by 4 bases and the J gene end by 7 bases; junction bases not matched to a gene: 2. This CDR3 is built from 13 residues.

The V gene is TRBV7-9, the J gene TRBJ2-7; 10 bases match TRBD1. Per germline, CDR1 SEHNR and CDR2 FQNEAQ (reference sequence). Germline trimming cut 0 bases from V and 4 bases from J; bases unmatched to any gene: 3. The CDR3 covers 15 residues. Here the CDR3 reads CASSLATGGMYEQYF. The CDR3 nucleotides are TGTGCCAGCAGCTTAGCGACAGGGGGCATGTACGAGCAGTACTTC.

V and J are TRBV7-9 and TRBJ2-1, with a tentative D call TRBD1 (5 bases). Germline V gene data show CDR1 as SEHNR and CDR2 as FQNEAQ (reference sequence). CDR3 size: 17 residues. V gave up 2 bases and J gave up 3 bases, with 17 bases separating them. The CDR3 loop reads CASSLRGQYRVYNEQFF. The CDR3 DNA reads TGTGCCAGCAGCTTAAGGGGTCAATACCGGGTCTACAATGAGCAGTTCTTC. The entire variable domain, with the rest obtained from reference TRBV7-9 and TRBJ2-1, is as follows: DTGVSQNPRHKITKRGQNVTFRCDPISEHNRLYWYRQTLGQGPEFLTYFQNEAQLEKSRLLSDRFSAERPKGSFSTLEIQRTEQGDSAMYLCASSLRGQYRVYNEQFFGPGTRLTVL.

The rearrangement uses TRBV10-3 and TRBJ2-3; weak D call: TRBD2 (7 bases). V shed 8 bases and J shed 0 bases, with 12 bases lying between them. Per germline, CDR1 ENHRY and CDR2 SYGVKD. There are 14 residues in the CDR3. This chain's CDR3 is CAIGGGGSTDTQYF. The CDR3, as DNA: TGTGCCATCGGGGGCGGGGGCAGCACAGATACGCAGTATTTT.

The V and J genes are TRBV5-4 and TRBJ1-2; the match to TRBD1 covers 7 bases. The J segment lost 4 bases and the V segment lost 0 bases, leaving 6 bases of the junction unmatched. The CDR3 covers 15 residues. Germline-derived CDR1 and CDR2 are SGHNT and YYREEE (reference sequence). The CDR3 DNA follows: TGTGCCAGCAGCTTGGTCTCCCCAGGGGGCTATGGCTACACCTTC. Protein sequence: CASSLVSPGGYGYTF.